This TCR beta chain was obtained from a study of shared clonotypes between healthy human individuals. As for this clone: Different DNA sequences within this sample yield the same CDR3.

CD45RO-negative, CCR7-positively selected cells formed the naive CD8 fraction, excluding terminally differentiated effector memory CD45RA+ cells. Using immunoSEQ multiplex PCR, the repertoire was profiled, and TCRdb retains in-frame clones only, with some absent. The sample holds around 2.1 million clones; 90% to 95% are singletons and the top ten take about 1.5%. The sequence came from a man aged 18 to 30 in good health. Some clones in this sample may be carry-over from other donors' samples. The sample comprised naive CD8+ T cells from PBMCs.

CDR3 sequence reads: CASSIDGDSNQPQHF. The CDR3 nucleotides are TGTGCCAGTAGTATCGACGGGGATAGCAATCAGCCCCAGCATTTT. J is TRBJ1-5 and V is TRBV19, with D unresolved. Germline CDR1 LNHDA, CDR2 SQIVND (reference sequence). The CDR3 sequence is 15 residues long. Trimming took off 3 bases at V and 0 bases at J, with 9 bases between the two ends. The full variable domain, in which reference TRBV19 and TRBJ1-5 provide the parts outside the CDR3, is DGGITQSPKYLFRKEGQNVTLSCEQNLNHDAMYWYRQDPGQGLRLIYYSQIVNDFQKGDIAEGYSVSREKKESFPLTVTSAQKNPTAFYLCASSIDGDSNQPQHFGDGTRLSIL.